This T cell receptor (beta chain) stems from a study of shared clonotypes between healthy human individuals. Study results and limitations: The study sampled only blood, and tissue repertoires likely differ. A generally larger estimated richness was seen in naive subsets than in memory subsets.

CDR1 LNHNV and CDR2 YYDKDF come from the germline V gene (reference sequence). The V and J ends lost 2 bases and 1 base respectively, with 13 bases between them. CDR3 size: 16 residues. Naive CD8 cells lacked CD45RO, underwent positive selection for CCR7 and left out terminally differentiated effector memory CD45RA+ cells. As for this clone: What it binds is not known.

Every subset's genomic DNA went evenly onto several immunoSEQ plates. Original processing notes: Filtering differed because ImmunoSEQ produced junction-only sequences that carried no quality scores. Repertoires were generated with immunoSEQ multiplex PCR, while TCRdb's copy carries only in-frame clones and drops some. D and trimming come from the DNA, and the V and J calls and clone size come from that table. The data show about 2 million clones, 85% to 95% seen once. The chain has TRBV15 and TRBJ2-3; D not resolved. Sequenced sample: naive CD8+ T cells sorted from blood. This sequence originates from a man between 18 and 29 years old in good health. Here the CDR3 DNA reads TGTGCCACCAGCAGAAAGGTGGCTGATCGCACAGATACGCAGTATTTT. As protein: CATSRKVADRTDTQYF.